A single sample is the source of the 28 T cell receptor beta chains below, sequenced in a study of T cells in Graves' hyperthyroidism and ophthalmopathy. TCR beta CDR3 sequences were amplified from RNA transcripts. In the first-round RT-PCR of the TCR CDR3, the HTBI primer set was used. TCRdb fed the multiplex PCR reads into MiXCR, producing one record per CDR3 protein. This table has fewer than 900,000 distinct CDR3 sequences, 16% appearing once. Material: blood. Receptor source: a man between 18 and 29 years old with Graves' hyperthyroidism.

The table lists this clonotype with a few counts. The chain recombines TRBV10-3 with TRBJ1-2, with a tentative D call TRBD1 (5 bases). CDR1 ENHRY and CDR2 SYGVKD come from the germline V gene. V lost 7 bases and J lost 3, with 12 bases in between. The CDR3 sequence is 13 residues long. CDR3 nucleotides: TGTGCCATCAATGGCAGGGACGACTATGGCTACACCTTC. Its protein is CAINGRDDYGYTF.

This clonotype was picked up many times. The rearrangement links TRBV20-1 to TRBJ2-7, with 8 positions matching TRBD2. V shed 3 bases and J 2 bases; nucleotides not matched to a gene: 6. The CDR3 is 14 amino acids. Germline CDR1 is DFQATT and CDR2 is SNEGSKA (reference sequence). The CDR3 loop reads CSASRRTSTYEQYF. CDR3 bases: TGCAGTGCTAGTCGTCGGACTAGCACCTACGAGCAGTACTTC.

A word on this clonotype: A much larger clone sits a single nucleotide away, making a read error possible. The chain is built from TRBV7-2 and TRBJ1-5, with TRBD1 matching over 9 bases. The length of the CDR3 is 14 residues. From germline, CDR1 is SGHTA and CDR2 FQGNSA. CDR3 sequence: CASSSPGQGSPHHF. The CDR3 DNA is TGTGCCAGCAGCTCACCGGGACAGGGTTCGCCCCATCATTTT.

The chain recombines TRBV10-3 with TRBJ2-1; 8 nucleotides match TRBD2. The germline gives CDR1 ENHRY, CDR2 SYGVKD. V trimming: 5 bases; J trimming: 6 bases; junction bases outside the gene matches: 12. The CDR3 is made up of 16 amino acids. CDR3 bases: TGTGCCATCAGTCCGCGGGGTAGCGGGACGGGCAATGAGCAGTTCTTC. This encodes CAISPRGSGTGNEQFF.

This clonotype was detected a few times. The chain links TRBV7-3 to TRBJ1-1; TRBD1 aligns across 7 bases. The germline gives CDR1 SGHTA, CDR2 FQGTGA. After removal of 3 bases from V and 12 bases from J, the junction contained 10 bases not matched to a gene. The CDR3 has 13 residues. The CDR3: CASSFERQGETFF. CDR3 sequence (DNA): TGTGCCAGCAGCTTTGAACGACAGGGTGAGACTTTCTTT.

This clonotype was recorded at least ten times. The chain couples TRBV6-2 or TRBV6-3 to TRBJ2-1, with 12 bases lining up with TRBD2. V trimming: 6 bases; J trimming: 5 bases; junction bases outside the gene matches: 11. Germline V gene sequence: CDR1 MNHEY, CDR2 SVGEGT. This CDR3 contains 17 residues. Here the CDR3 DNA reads TGTGCCAGCAGCAACGGGGTTGGACTAGCGGGAAACAATGAGCAGTTCTTC. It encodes CASSNGVGLAGNNEQFF.

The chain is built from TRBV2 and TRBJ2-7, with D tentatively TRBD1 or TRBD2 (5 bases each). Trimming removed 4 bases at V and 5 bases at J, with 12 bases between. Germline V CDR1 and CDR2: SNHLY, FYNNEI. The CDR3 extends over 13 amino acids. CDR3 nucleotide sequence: TGTGCCAGCAGTGCGGGCAGGGACGACGAGCAGTACTTC. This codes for CASSAGRDDEQYF.

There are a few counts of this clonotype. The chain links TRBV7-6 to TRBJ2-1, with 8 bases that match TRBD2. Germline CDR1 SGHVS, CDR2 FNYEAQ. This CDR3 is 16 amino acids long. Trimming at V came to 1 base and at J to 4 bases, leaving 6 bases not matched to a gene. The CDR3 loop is CASSLVRGGPYNEQFF. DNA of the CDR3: TGTGCCAGCAGCTTAGTTCGGGGGGGCCCGTACAATGAGCAGTTCTTC.

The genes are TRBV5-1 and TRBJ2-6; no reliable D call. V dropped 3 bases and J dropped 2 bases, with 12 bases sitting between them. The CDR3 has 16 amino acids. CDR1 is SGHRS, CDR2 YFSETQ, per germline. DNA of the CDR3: TGCGCCAGCAGCTCCGGACGGGCGGCTGGGGCCAACGTCCTGACTTTC. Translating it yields CASSSGRAAGANVLTF. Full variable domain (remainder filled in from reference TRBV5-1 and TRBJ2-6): KAGVTQTPRYLIKTRGQQVTLSCSPISGHRSVSWYQQTPGQGLQFLFEYFSETQRNKGNFPGRFSGRQFSNSRSEMNVSTLELGDSALYLCASSSGRAAGANVLTFGAGSRLTVL.

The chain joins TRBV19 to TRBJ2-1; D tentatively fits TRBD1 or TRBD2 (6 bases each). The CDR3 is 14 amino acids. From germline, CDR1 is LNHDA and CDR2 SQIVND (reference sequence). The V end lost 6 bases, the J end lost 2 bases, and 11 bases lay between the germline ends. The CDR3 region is CASSKEGAYNEQFF. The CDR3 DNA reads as TGTGCCAGTAGCAAGGAGGGGGCCTACAATGAGCAGTTCTTC.

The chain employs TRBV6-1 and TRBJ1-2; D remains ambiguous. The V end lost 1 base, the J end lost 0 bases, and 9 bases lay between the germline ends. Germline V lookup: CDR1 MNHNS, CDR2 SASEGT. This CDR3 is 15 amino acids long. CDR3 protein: CASSEEHSPNYGYTF. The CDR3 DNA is TGTGCCAGCAGTGAAGAGCACAGCCCTAACTATGGCTACACCTTC.

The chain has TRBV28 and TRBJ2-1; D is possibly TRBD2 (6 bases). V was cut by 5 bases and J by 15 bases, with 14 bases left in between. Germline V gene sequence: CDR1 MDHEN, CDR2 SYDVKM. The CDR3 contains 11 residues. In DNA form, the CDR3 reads TGTGCCAGCAGTACGGGAGTATACCGGTTCTTC. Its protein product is CASSTGVYRFF.

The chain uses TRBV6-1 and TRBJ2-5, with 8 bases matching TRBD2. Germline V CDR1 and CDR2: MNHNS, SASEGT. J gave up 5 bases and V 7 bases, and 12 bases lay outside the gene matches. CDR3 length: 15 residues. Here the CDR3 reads CASTQGSGSRETQYF. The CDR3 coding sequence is TGTGCCAGCACCCAGGGCAGCGGGAGTCGGGAGACCCAGTACTTC.

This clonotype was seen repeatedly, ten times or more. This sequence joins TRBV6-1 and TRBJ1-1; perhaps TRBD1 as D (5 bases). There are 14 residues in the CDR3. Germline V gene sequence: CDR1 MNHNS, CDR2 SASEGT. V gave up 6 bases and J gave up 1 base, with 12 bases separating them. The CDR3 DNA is TGTGCCAGCAGGGCCGGGACGGAGAACACTGAAGCTTTCTTT. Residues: CASRAGTENTEAFF.

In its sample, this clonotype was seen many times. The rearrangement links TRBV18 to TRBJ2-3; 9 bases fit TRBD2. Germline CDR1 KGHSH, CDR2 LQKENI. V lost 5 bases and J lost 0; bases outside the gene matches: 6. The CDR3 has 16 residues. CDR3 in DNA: TGTGCCAGCTCAATAGCGGGAGTCTTCAGCACAGATACGCAGTATTTT. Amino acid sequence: CASSIAGVFSTDTQYF.

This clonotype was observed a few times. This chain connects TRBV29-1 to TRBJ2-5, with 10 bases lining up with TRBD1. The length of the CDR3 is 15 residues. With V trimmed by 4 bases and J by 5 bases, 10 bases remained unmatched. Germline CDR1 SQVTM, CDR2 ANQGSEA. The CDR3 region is CSVVDRGRSWETQYF. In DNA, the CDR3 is TGCAGCGTTGTTGACAGGGGGCGTTCTTGGGAGACCCAGTACTTC.

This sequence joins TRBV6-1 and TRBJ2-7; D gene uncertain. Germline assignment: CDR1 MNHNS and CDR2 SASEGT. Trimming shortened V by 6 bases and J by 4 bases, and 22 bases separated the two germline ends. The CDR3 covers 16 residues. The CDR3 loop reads CASSLLKGMSVYEQYF. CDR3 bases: TGTGCCAGCAGCTTGCTGAAGGGAATGTCGGTTTACGAGCAGTACTTC.

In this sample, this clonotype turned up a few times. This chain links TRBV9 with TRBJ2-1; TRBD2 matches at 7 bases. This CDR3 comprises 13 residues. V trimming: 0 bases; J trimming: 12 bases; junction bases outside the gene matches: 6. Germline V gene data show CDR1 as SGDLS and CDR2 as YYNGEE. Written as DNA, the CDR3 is TGTGCCAGCAGCGTAGCGGGAGCGGGACCGCAGTTCTTC. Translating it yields CASSVAGAGPQFF. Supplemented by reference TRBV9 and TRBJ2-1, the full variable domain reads DSGVTQTPKHLITATGQRVTLRCSPRSGDLSVYWYQQSLDQGLQFLIQYYNGEERAKGNILERFSAQQFPDLHSELNLSSLELGDSALYFCASSVAGAGPQFFGPGTRLTVL.

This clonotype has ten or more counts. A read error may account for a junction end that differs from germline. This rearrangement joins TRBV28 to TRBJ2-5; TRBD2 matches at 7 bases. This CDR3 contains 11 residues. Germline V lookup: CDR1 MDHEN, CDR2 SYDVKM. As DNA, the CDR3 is TGTGCCAGCAGCACCCAGGGACTAAGAGACTTC. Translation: CASSTQGLRDF.

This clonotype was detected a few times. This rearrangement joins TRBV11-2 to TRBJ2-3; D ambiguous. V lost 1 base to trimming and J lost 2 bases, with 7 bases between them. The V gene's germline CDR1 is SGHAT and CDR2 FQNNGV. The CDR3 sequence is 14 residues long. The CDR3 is CASSLGLHTDTQYF. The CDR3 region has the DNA TGTGCCAGCAGCTTAGGCCTACACACAGATACGCAGTATTTT.

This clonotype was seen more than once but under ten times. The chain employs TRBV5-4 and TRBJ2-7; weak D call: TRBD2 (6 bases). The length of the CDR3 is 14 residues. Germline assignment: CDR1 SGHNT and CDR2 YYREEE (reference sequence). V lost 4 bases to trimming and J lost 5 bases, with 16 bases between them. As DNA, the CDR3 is TGTGCCAGCAGCACCTCGGGAGTCATCCACGAGCAGTACTTC. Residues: CASSTSGVIHEQYF.

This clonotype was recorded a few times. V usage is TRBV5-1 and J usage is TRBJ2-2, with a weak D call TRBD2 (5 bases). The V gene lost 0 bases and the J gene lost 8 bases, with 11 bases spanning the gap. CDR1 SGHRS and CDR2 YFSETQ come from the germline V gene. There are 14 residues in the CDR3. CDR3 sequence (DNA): TGCGCCAGCAGCTTGGCCCTAGCCGAAGGGGAGCTGTTTTTT. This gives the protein CASSLALAEGELFF.

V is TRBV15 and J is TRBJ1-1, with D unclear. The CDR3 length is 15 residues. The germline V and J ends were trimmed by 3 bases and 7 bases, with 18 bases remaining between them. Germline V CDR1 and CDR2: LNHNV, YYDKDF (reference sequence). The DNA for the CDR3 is TGTGCCACCAGCAGCCCCAGGCTTGGTCGAAGTGAAGCTTTCTTT. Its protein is CATSSPRLGRSEAFF. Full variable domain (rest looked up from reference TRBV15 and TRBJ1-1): DAMVIQNPRYQVTQFGKPVTLSCSQTLNHNVMYWYQQKSSQAPKLLFHYYDKDFNNEADTPDNFQSRRPNTSFCFLDIRSPGLGDTAMYLCATSSPRLGRSEAFFGQGTRLTVV.

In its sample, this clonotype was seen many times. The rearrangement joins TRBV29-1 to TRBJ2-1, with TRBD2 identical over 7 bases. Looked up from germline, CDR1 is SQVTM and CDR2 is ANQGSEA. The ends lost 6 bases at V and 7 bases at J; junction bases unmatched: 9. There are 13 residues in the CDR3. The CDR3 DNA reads TGCAGCGTGACTGGGACTACTATAAATGAGCAGTTCTTC. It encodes CSVTGTTINEQFF.

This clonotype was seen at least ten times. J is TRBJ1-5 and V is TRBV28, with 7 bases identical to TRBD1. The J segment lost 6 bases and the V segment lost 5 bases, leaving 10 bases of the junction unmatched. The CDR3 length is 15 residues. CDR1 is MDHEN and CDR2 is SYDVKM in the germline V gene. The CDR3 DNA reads TGTGCCAGCAGTCCGGGACAGCGGCCGACTCAGCCCCAGCATTTT. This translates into CASSPGQRPTQPQHF.

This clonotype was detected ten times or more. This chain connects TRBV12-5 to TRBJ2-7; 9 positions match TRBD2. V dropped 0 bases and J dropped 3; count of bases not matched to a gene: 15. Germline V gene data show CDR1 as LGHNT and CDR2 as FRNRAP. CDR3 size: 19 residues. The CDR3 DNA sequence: TGTGCTAGTGGTTTGGTCGTTAGCGGGAGTCCCTCTAAGGGCTACGAGCAGTACTTC. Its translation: CASGLVVSGSPSKGYEQYF.

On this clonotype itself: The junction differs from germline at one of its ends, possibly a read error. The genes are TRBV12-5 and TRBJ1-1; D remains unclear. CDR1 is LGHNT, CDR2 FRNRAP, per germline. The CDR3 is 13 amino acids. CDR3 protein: CACGLDAGTEAFF. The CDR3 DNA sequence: TGTGCTTGTGGTTTGGACGCGGGGACTGAAGCTTTCTTT. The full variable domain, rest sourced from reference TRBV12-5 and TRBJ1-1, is DARVTQTPRHKVTEMGQEVTMRCQPILGHNTVFWYRQTMMQGLELLAYFRNRAPLDDSGMPKDRFSAEMPDATLATLKIQPSEPRDSAVYFCACGLDAGTEAFFGQGTRLTVV.

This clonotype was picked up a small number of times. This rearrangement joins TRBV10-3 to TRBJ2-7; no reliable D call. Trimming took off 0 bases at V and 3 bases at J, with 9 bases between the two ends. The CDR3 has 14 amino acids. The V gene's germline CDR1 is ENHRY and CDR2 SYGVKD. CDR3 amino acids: CAISESESDYEQYF. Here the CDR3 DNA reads TGTGCCATCAGTGAGTCGGAATCAGACTACGAGCAGTACTTC.